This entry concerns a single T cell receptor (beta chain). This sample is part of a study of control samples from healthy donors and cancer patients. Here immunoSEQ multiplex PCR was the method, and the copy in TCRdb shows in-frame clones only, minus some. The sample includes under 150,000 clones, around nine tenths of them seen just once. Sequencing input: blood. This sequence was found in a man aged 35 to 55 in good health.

CDR3 sequence reads: CASSEAIGTGDEKLFF. In DNA, the CDR3 is TGTGCCAGCAGTGAAGCCATCGGGACAGGCGATGAAAAACTGTTTTTT. The chain combines TRBV6-1 with TRBJ1-4; 8 bases are a match to TRBD1. In germline, CDR1 is MNHNS, CDR2 SASEGT. The CDR3 totals 16 residues. The junction had 6 bases not matched to a gene; V was cut back by 0 bases and J by 6 bases.